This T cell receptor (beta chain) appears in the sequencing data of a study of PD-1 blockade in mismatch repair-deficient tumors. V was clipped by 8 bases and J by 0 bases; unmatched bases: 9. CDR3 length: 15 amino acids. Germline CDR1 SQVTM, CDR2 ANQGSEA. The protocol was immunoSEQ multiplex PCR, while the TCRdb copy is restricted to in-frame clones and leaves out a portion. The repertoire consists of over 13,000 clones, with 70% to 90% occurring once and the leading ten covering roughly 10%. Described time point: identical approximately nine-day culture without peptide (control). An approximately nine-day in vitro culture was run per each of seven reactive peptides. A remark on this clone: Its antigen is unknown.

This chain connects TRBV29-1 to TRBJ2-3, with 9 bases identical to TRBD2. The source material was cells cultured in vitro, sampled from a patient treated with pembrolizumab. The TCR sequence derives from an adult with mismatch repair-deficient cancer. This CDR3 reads CSTAPSGISTDTQYF. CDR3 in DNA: TGCAGCACCGCCCCTAGCGGGATCAGCACAGATACGCAGTATTTT.